The clone carrying this T cell receptor (beta chain) was counted once. Its antigen is still unknown. CDR1 is SGHNT and CDR2 is YENEEA in the germline V gene. This CDR3 is 16 amino acids long. V was cut by 5 bases and J by 2 bases, with 19 bases left in between. Genomic DNA of each subset was evenly split across several immunoSEQ plates. TCRdb's copy holds only in-frame clones and misses some; the assay was immunoSEQ multiplex PCR. This table holds about 2 million clones, roughly 95% found once. This sample is part of a study of shared clonotypes between healthy human individuals. Broader study findings: Clonotype sharing among donors was thought likely to change with sequencing depth. The sharing of about 5.3% of naive CD4 clonotypes was seen across a handful of donors.

Selected positively for CCR7 and CD45RO-negative, naive CD8 cells excluded terminally differentiated effector memory CD45RA+ cells. Material for sequencing was naive CD8+ T cells sorted from blood. V gene TRBV11-3 combines with J gene TRBJ2-7; tentative D call: TRBD2 (6 bases). The TCR comes from a man aged 18 to 29 in good health. In nucleotides, the CDR3 is TGTGCCAGCAGCCAAATAGCGGCCCCCTCTCCCTACGAGCAGTACTTC. Translated, it gives CASSQIAAPSPYEQYF.